This T cell receptor beta chain was captured by sequencing in a study of beta chain features in type 1 diabetes. Study findings and constraints: Moderate yet significant TCRB CDR3 shortening was seen in Type 1 diabetes patients in all four CD4+ subsets.

The entirety of the isolated RNA underwent reverse transcription, so expressed TCRB transcripts were sequenced. Assay used: immunoSEQ multiplex PCR; TCRdb lists only in-frame clones, some missing. The table shows around 250,000 clones, with 11% to 15% occurring only once. As for this clone: Its specificity is unknown.

The J segment lost 5 bases and the V segment lost 0 bases, leaving 13 bases of the junction unmatched. Germline CDR1 reads GTSNPN; CDR2 reads SVGIG (reference sequence). The CDR3 extends over 17 amino acids. Sequencing was carried out using naive CD4+ T cells from blood. The origin of this receptor is a man aged 25-40 years with type 1 diabetes. The V gene is TRBV30, the J gene TRBJ2-3; 8 bases agree with TRBD2. The DNA for the CDR3 is TGTGCCTGGAGTGTAGGTCATAGCGGGAAGTCTGGAGATACGCAGTATTTT. Its translation is CAWSVGHSGKSGDTQYF.